The T cell receptor beta chain described here comes from a study of control samples from healthy donors and cancer patients. V was shortened by 6 bases and J by 0 bases, with 5 bases between the two germline ends. The CDR3 covers 13 residues. Libraries were prepared by immunoSEQ multiplex PCR; TCRdb keeps only in-frame clonotypes and omits some of them. The sample holds 150,000 to 200,000 clones; 88% are singletons and the top ten take roughly 1.7%. This receptor was identified in a man between 18 and 35 years old in good health. The V and J genes are TRBV12-3 or TRBV12-4 and TRBJ1-4; D unclear. The sample was blood. CDR3 nucleotides: TGTGCCAGCAGGGCCTCAACTAATGAAAAACTGTTTTTT. This sequence encodes CASRASTNEKLFF.